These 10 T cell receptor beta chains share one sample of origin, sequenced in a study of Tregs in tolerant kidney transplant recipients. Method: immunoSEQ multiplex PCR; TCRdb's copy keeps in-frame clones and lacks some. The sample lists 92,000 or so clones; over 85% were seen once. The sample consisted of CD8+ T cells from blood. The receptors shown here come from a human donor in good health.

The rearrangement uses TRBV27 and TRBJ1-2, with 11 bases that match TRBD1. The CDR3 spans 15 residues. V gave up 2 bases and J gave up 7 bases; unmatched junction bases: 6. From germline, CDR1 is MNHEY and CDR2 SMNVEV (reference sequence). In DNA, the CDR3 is TGTGCCAGCAGTTTACTCGGACAGGGGGCAGGTGGCTACACCTTC. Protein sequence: CASSLLGQGAGGYTF.

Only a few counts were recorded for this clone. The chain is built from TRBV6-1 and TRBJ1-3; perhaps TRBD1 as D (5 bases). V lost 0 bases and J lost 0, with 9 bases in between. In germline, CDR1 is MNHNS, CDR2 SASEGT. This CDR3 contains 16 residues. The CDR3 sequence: CASSEAPGHSGNTIYF. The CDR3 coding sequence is TGTGCCAGCAGTGAAGCCCCAGGACACTCTGGAAACACCATATATTTT.

In DNA, the CDR3 is TGTGCCAGCAGCTCTCTAGACTCGAGCGGTGAAGCTTTCTTT. Translating gives CASSSLDSSGEAFF. J is TRBJ1-1 and V is TRBV7-9; D unclear. The germline V gene has CDR1 SEHNR and CDR2 FQNEAQ (reference sequence). This CDR3 comprises 14 residues. V was clipped by 4 bases and J by 7 bases, with 16 bases between them. Variable domain in full (rest from reference TRBV7-9 and TRBJ1-1): DTGVSQNPRHKITKRGQNVTFRCDPISEHNRLYWYRQTLGQGPEFLTYFQNEAQLEKSRLLSDRFSAERPKGSFSTLEIQRTEQGDSAMYLCASSSLDSSGEAFFGQGTRLTVV.

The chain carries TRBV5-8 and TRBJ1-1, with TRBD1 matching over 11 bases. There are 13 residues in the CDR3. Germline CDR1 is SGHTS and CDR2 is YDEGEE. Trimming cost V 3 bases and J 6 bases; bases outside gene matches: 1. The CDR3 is CASSWTGGSEAFF. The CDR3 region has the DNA TGTGCCAGCAGCTGGACAGGGGGCTCTGAAGCTTTCTTT. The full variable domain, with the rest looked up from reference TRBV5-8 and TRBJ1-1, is EAGVTQSPTHLIKTRGQQATLRCSPISGHTSVYWYQQALGLGLQFLLWYDEGEERNRGNFPPRFSGRQFPNYSSELNVNALELEDSALYLCASSWTGGSEAFFGQGTRLTVV.

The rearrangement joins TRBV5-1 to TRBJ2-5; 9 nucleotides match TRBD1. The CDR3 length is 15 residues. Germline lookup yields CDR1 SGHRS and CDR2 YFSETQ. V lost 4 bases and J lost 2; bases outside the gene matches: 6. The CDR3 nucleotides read TGCGCCAGCAGCACCAACAGGGGGCTTCAAGAGACCCAGTACTTC. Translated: CASSTNRGLQETQYF.

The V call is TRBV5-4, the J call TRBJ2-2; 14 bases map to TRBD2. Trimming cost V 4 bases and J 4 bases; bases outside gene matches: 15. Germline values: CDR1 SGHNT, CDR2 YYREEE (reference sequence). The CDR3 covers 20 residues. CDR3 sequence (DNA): TGTGCCAGCAGCCGGGCCCCGGGACTAGCGGGGGCCCTGGGCACCGGGGAGCTGTTTTTT. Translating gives CASSRAPGLAGALGTGELFF.

In DNA, the CDR3 is TGTGCCAGCAATCCAGGAGGGGAAAAACTGTTTTTT. Its protein product is CASNPGGEKLFF. The gene calls are TRBV7-9 and TRBJ1-4; D unclear. The V gene's germline CDR1 is SEHNR and CDR2 FQNEAQ (reference sequence). V was shortened by 7 bases and J by 8 bases, with 11 bases between the two germline ends. This CDR3 is built from 12 residues.

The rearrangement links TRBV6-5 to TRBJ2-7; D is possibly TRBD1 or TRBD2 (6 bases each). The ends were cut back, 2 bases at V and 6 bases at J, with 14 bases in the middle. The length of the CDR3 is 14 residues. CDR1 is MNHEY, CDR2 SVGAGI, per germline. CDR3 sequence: CASSYIMGGLEQYF. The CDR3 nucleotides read TGTGCCAGCAGTTACATCATGGGGGGCCTCGAGCAGTACTTC.

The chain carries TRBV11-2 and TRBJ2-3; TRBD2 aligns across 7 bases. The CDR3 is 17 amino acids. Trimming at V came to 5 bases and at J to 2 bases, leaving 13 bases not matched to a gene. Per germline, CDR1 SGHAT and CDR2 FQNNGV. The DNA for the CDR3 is TGTGCCAGCAGCCTCTTCGGTGGCGGGGGTCTCACAGATACGCAGTATTTT. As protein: CASSLFGGGGLTDTQYF.

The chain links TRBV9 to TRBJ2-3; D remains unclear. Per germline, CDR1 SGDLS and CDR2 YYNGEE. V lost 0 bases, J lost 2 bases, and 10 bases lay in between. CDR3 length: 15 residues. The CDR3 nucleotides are TGTGCCAGCAGCGTAGCGGGTAGAAACACAGATACGCAGTATTTT. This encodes CASSVAGRNTDTQYF. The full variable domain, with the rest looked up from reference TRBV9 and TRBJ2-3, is DSGVTQTPKHLITATGQRVTLRCSPRSGDLSVYWYQQSLDQGLQFLIQYYNGEERAKGNILERFSAQQFPDLHSELNLSSLELGDSALYFCASSVAGRNTDTQYFGPGTRLTVL.